A single sample gave rise to the 13 T cell receptor beta chains below, sequenced in a study of B cell selection in AIRE deficiency. This table comes from immunoSEQ multiplex PCR, and its TCRdb copy is limited to in-frame clones, with some not included. Among tens of thousands of clones listed, around 97% were seen once. CD4+CD127+ cells were sorted as the conventional CD4 T cells. Material for sequencing was conventional CD4+ T cells sorted from PBMCs. The receptors derive from a human donor with AIRE deficiency.

The J gene is TRBJ2-1, the V gene TRBV28, with D hard to call. CDR1 is MDHEN, CDR2 SYDVKM, per germline. V lost 1 base and J 10 bases, leaving 23 bases between the germline ends. CDR3 length equals 17 residues. The CDR3 coding sequence is TGTGCCAGCAGTTTATTAGGTTTTACGGGCCAGTTTAGCGAGCAGTTCTTC. Translating it yields CASSLLGFTGQFSEQFF.

This sequence joins TRBV5-1 and TRBJ1-5; D is possibly TRBD1 (5 bases). The CDR3 is 12 amino acids. Germline values: CDR1 SGHRS, CDR2 YFSETQ. V was pared by 6 bases and J by 7 bases, with 11 bases between. CDR3 nucleotides: TGCGCCAGCAAGGCTTGGGGGCAGCCCCAGCATTTT. Its protein is CASKAWGQPQHF.

This chain joins TRBV28 and TRBJ2-5, with 7 bases fitting TRBD2. The CDR3 covers 14 residues. Unmatched junction bases numbered 6, after V lost 5 bases and J lost 3 bases. CDR1 MDHEN and CDR2 SYDVKM come from the germline V gene. The CDR3 here is CASSLQLAEETQYF. In DNA form, the CDR3 reads TGTGCCAGCAGTCTCCAGCTAGCGGAAGAGACCCAGTACTTC.

The V call is TRBV19, the J call TRBJ2-5; no firm D call. Germline V gene data show CDR1 as LNHDA and CDR2 as SQIVND (reference sequence). Trimming left V 5 bases short and J 1 base short, with 8 bases between. The CDR3 loop spans 13 amino acids. The chain's CDR3 is CASSLPSQETQYF. For the CDR3, the DNA is TGTGCCAGTAGTTTGCCGTCCCAAGAGACCCAGTACTTC.

This clone was picked up one time. The chain recombines TRBV5-4 with TRBJ2-3; 7 bases are shared with TRBD2. V trimming: 0 bases; J trimming: 8 bases; junction bases outside the gene matches: 15. The CDR3 loop spans 17 amino acids. Germline V gives CDR1 SGHNT, CDR2 YYREEE (reference sequence). This CDR3 reads CASSLGVKGGSIGTQYF. The DNA of the CDR3 is TGTGCCAGCAGCTTGGGAGTGAAAGGCGGGAGTATCGGTACGCAGTATTTT.

The chain is built from TRBV6-5 and TRBJ2-3; D perhaps matches TRBD1 (5 bases). Germline V gives CDR1 MNHEY, CDR2 SVGAGI. The V end lost 10 bases, the J end lost 9 bases, and 14 bases lay between the germline ends. This CDR3 comprises 11 residues. Here the CDR3 reads CATKQVGTQYF. CDR3 in DNA: TGTGCCACCAAACAGGTGGGGACGCAGTATTTT.

This clone was counted once. The V call is TRBV14, the J call TRBJ2-2, with TRBD2 matching 9 bases. Germline V lookup: CDR1 SGHDN, CDR2 FVKESK. The CDR3 is 14 residues long. V was clipped by 4 bases and J by 8 bases; unmatched bases: 5. Written as DNA, the CDR3 is TGTGCCAGCAGCCGGGCGCTAGCGGGAGGGGAGCTGTTTTTT. Its translation is CASSRALAGGELFF.

The chain employs TRBV19 and TRBJ2-3, with D possibly TRBD2 on 7 matching bases. The CDR3 contains 14 residues. V lost 11 bases and J lost 5, with 20 bases in between. Germline values: CDR1 LNHDA, CDR2 SQIVND (reference sequence). The CDR3 loop reads CASQWGGQQDTQYF. The CDR3 DNA reads as TGTGCCTCTCAATGGGGGGGGCAACAAGATACGCAGTATTTT. The full variable domain, rest sourced from reference TRBV19 and TRBJ2-3, is DGGITQSPKYLFRKEGQNVTLSCEQNLNHDAMYWYRQDPGQGLRLIYYSQIVNDFQKGDIAEGYSVSREKKESFPLTVTSAQKNPTAFYLCASQWGGQQDTQYFGPGTRLTVL.

In DNA, the CDR3 is TGTGCCAGCCTCTCAGCGAGCTCCTACGAGCAGTACTTC. Translating it yields CASLSASSYEQYF. This chain uses TRBV6-5 with TRBJ2-7; the D is unclear. V shed 8 bases and J shed 0 bases, with 11 bases lying between them. CDR1 is MNHEY and CDR2 is SVGAGI in the germline V gene. CDR3 length: 13 amino acids.

V is TRBV2 and J is TRBJ2-3, with TRBD1 identical over 9 bases. The germline V gene encodes CDR1 SNHLY and CDR2 FYNNEI. The CDR3 extends over 13 amino acids. V lost 6 bases to trimming and J lost 3 bases; unmatched junction nucleotides: 1. CDR3 in amino acids: CASRGQGTDTQYF. In DNA, the CDR3 is TGTGCCAGCAGGGGACAGGGAACAGATACGCAGTATTTT.

This chain joins TRBV9 and TRBJ1-2; 7 bases align to TRBD1. The CDR3 totals 15 residues. CDR1 and CDR2 (germline): SGDLS, YYNGEE. After removal of 0 bases from V and 5 bases from J, the junction contained 7 bases not matched to a gene. As DNA, the CDR3 is TGTGCCAGCAGCGTAGGGGGACAGAACTTTTATGGCTACACCTTC. It encodes CASSVGGQNFYGYTF.

This clone was seen just once. This rearrangement joins TRBV5-6 to TRBJ2-1; 7 nucleotides line up with TRBD1. The germline V gene has CDR1 SGHDT and CDR2 YYEEEE. The junction had 11 bases not matched to a gene; V was cut back by 7 bases and J by 7 bases. CDR3 size: 14 residues. CDR3 in amino acids: CASLGIQGKNEQFF. The CDR3 DNA sequence: TGTGCCAGCCTGGGGATACAGGGGAAGAATGAGCAGTTCTTC.

The rearrangement uses TRBV7-2 and TRBJ1-5; perhaps TRBD1 as D (5 bases). This CDR3 contains 15 residues. Per the germline V gene, CDR1 is SGHTA and CDR2 is FQGNSA. V lost 5 bases and J lost 5, with 16 bases in between. CDR3 nucleotide sequence: TGTGCCAGCAGCCCCCGGGGCAGGGCTCATCAGCCCCAGCATTTT. Protein product: CASSPRGRAHQPQHF.